This TCR beta chain was obtained from a study of blood T cell repertoires in COVID-19. Background on the study: The study drew acute and convalescent COVID-19 samples from the United States, Italy and Spain. Nucleic acid was either cDNA or gDNA, and it came from T cells, B-cell-depleted T cells, or PBMCs.

This CDR3 region has 14 residues. V lost 8 bases to trimming and J lost 0 bases, with 11 bases between them. CDR1 is LNHDA and CDR2 is SQIVND in the germline V gene (reference sequence). Assay used: immunoSEQ multiplex PCR; TCRdb lists only in-frame clones, some missing. This table holds approximately 260,000 clones, about nine tenths found once. The sequencing input was peripheral blood. This chain joins TRBV19 and TRBJ1-3, with D unresolved. This TCR was sampled from a woman aged 40 to 49 with acute or convalescent COVID-19. The CDR3 nucleotides read TGTGCCAGTGAACAGCAAAGCTCTGGAAACACCATATATTTT. Its protein product is CASEQQSSGNTIYF.